Listed here are 19 T cell receptor beta chains from one sample, sequenced in a study of cytomegalovirus exposure and HLA in healthy donors. PCR amplification relied on 60 Vbeta primers (plus 13 Jbeta primers). Libraries were prepared by immunoSEQ multiplex PCR; TCRdb keeps only in-frame clonotypes and omits some of them. The table includes approximately 170,000 clones, around three quarters detected once. Sequencing was carried out using PBMCs. The receptors shown here come from a man in his forties or fifties in good health and CMV-seronegative.

Only one count was recorded for this clone. This sequence joins TRBV6-1 and TRBJ1-4; D not resolved. Trimming removed 4 bases from V and 4 bases from J, with 7 bases in between. Germline loops: CDR1 MNHNS, CDR2 SASEGT. The CDR3 is 13 amino acids. CDR3 amino acids: CASSVRVNEKLFF. DNA for the CDR3: TGTGCCAGCAGTGTCCGAGTTAATGAAAAACTGTTTTTT.

The V gene is TRBV18, the J gene TRBJ2-5; D gene ambiguous. CDR3 length equals 12 residues. The germline V and J ends were trimmed by 8 bases and 5 bases, with 12 bases remaining between them. Germline CDR1 is KGHSH and CDR2 is LQKENI. The DNA for the CDR3 is TGTGCCAGCGAGATGGGCGACGAGACCCAGTACTTC. It translates to CASEMGDETQYF.

The chain employs TRBV6-5 and TRBJ2-1; tentatively, D is TRBD2 (5 bases). The length of the CDR3 is 15 residues. The V end lost 5 bases, the J end lost 8 bases, and 19 bases lay between the germline ends. CDR1 is MNHEY, CDR2 SVGAGI, per germline. The CDR3 coding sequence is TGTGCCAGCAGTCCTACCGTACTAGTTTTCGATGAGCAGTTCTTC. Amino acid sequence: CASSPTVLVFDEQFF.

This sequence joins TRBV10-3 and TRBJ1-1; D not resolved. This CDR3 spans 15 amino acids. Germline values: CDR1 ENHRY, CDR2 SYGVKD. The germline V and J ends were trimmed by 7 bases and 4 bases, with 19 bases remaining between them. The CDR3 DNA reads as TGTGCCATCACCTCGGGAGGGTCTCGGAGCACTGAAGCTTTCTTT. This translates into CAITSGGSRSTEAFF.

In regard to this clone: In the same sample, other DNA sequences code for this CDR3. The chain is built from TRBV7-9 and TRBJ2-4; 7 bases match TRBD2. The junction had 12 bases not matched to a gene; V was cut back by 5 bases and J by 5 bases. The CDR3 sequence is 16 residues long. Germline loops: CDR1 SEHNR, CDR2 FQNEAQ (reference sequence). The CDR3 DNA follows: TGTGCCAGCAGCGTTACTAGCGCCCAGTGGGAAAACATTCAGTACTTC. Residues: CASSVTSAQWENIQYF.

V is TRBV2 and J is TRBJ2-1; D possibly corresponds to TRBD2 (6 bases). The V end was cut by 6 bases, the J end by 3 bases, with 15 bases between. CDR3 length: 15 amino acids. CDR1 is SNHLY, CDR2 FYNNEI, per germline. Here the CDR3 DNA reads TGTGCCAGCAGACTCTCGGGAGCTGGCTACAATGAGCAGTTCTTC. Its translation is CASRLSGAGYNEQFF.

The V call is TRBV4-2, the J call TRBJ2-5; maybe TRBD1 (6 bases). Trimming took off 0 bases at V and 7 bases at J, with 12 bases between the two ends. This CDR3 has 14 residues. In germline, CDR1 is LGHNA, CDR2 YNFKEQ. The DNA of the CDR3 is TGTGCCAGCAGCCAAGATGAGGCAGGGGTGACCCAGTACTTC. This sequence encodes CASSQDEAGVTQYF.

The chain is built from TRBV19 and TRBJ2-3; 10 bases map to TRBD1. With 6 bases clipped from V and 2 bases from J, the junction kept 5 bases outside the gene matches. This CDR3 has 15 amino acids. Per the germline V gene, CDR1 is LNHDA and CDR2 is SQIVND (reference sequence). CDR3 residues: CASRPGQGPTDTQYF. The CDR3 nucleotides read TGTGCCAGTAGGCCGGGACAGGGGCCCACAGATACGCAGTATTTT.

The chain couples TRBV11-3 to TRBJ2-3, with TRBD2 matching over 10 bases. J lost 5 bases, V lost 6 bases, and 5 bases had no gene match. From germline, CDR1 is SGHNT and CDR2 YENEEA. The CDR3 runs to 14 residues. The chain's CDR3 is CASSLAGAGDTQYF. The CDR3 coding sequence is TGTGCCAGCAGTCTAGCGGGAGCGGGAGATACGCAGTATTTT.

This rearrangement joins TRBV27 to TRBJ2-5; 9 nucleotides agree with TRBD1. This CDR3 region has 16 residues. V was pared by 4 bases and J by 4 bases, with 10 bases of the junction left unmatched. Germline CDR1 is MNHEY and CDR2 is SMNVEV (reference sequence). In nucleotides, the CDR3 is TGTGCCAGCAGTTCCGGGACAGGGCCGCGGGGAGAGACCCAGTACTTC. It specifies CASSSGTGPRGETQYF.

The chain recombines TRBV2 with TRBJ2-7, with D maybe TRBD2 (6 bases). The CDR3 spans 14 residues. In germline, CDR1 is SNHLY, CDR2 FYNNEI. V was trimmed by 4 bases and J by 0 bases, leaving 10 bases between them. The chain's CDR3 is CASSGMTSSYEQYV. The CDR3 DNA follows: TGTGCCAGCAGTGGGATGACTAGCTCCTACGAGCAGTACGTC.

This clone was seen only a few times. The rearrangement uses TRBV28 and TRBJ2-7; D is perhaps TRBD1 (6 bases). Germline V gene data show CDR1 as MDHEN and CDR2 as SYDVKM. V lost 7 bases and J 5 bases, leaving 24 bases between the germline ends. CDR3 length equals 16 residues. The CDR3 reads CASTPADSRSRHEQYF. In DNA, the CDR3 is TGTGCCAGCACCCCAGCGGACAGTCGCTCGCGACACGAGCAGTACTTC.

This clone is a singleton in its sample. CDR3 nucleotide sequence: TGTGCCAGCAGCTTAGCCGCGGGGTCCTACGAGCAGTACTTC. The encoded protein is CASSLAAGSYEQYF. The chain uses TRBV7-2 and TRBJ2-7; D perhaps matches TRBD2 (6 bases). Germline V gene lookup returns CDR1 SGHTA and CDR2 FQGNSA. The CDR3 has 14 residues. V gave up 0 bases and J gave up 1 base, with 7 bases separating them.

The J gene is TRBJ2-5, the V gene TRBV6-6; TRBD1 matches at 7 bases. This CDR3 has 13 amino acids. Germline V gene lookup returns CDR1 MNHNY and CDR2 SVGAGI (reference sequence). Unmatched junction bases numbered 5, after V lost 6 bases and J lost 4 bases. The CDR3 is CASRYTGVETQYF. CDR3 DNA: TGTGCCAGCAGATACACAGGGGTAGAGACCCAGTACTTC.

This clone was recorded once. The V gene is TRBV4-2, the J gene TRBJ1-4; 7 bases line up with TRBD1. Germline V gene data show CDR1 as LGHNA and CDR2 as YNFKEQ. The CDR3 consists of 18 residues. Losses at the gene ends were 2 bases for V and 8 bases for J; bases not matched to a gene: 17. CDR3: CASSQKGGKWEKGEKLFF. CDR3 DNA: TGTGCCAGCAGCCAAAAAGGGGGCAAGTGGGAGAAGGGGGAAAAACTGTTTTTT.

This clone has only one observation. This chain links TRBV7-9 with TRBJ1-1; 7 nucleotides match TRBD1. The CDR3 contains 14 residues. From germline, CDR1 is SEHNR and CDR2 FQNEAQ (reference sequence). V shed 4 bases, J shed 0 bases, and the junction held 2 bases outside the gene matches. The CDR3 DNA reads as TGTGCCAGCAGCTGGGGGACAGTGAACACTGAAGCTTTCTTT. As protein: CASSWGTVNTEAFF.

The chain uses TRBV29-1 and TRBJ1-2; D is ambiguous. Germline lookup yields CDR1 SQVTM and CDR2 ANQGSEA. The CDR3 is 13 amino acids. V gave up 0 bases and J gave up 8 bases, with 13 bases separating them. Here the CDR3 reads CSVEDRLSRGYTF. The CDR3 DNA is TGCAGCGTTGAAGATCGACTCTCCCGGGGCTACACCTTC.

The rearrangement uses TRBV15 and TRBJ1-4, with TRBD1 as a possible D gene (6 bases). The germline V and J ends were trimmed by 6 bases and 6 bases, with 17 bases remaining between them. Germline V lookup: CDR1 LNHNV, CDR2 YYDKDF (reference sequence). The CDR3 consists of 15 residues. The CDR3 reads CATRAVWTEDEKLFF. The CDR3 nucleotides are TGTGCCACCAGAGCGGTATGGACAGAGGATGAAAAACTGTTTTTT.

The chain uses TRBV2 and TRBJ1-1, with D maybe TRBD1 (6 bases). Germline-derived CDR1 and CDR2 are SNHLY and FYNNEI. The CDR3 length is 13 residues. Trimming removed 2 bases at V and 11 bases at J, with 15 bases between. Here the CDR3 DNA reads TGTGCCAGCAGTGAAATTTCAACAGGGTGGGCTTTCTTT. Protein product: CASSEISTGWAFF.